This TCR beta chain was sequenced in a study of T cells in Graves' hyperthyroidism and ophthalmopathy. The CDR3 regions of TCR beta were amplified from RNA transcripts. The HTBI primer set drove a first-round RT-PCR of the TCR CDR3. MiXCR was run by TCRdb on the multiplex PCR reads, yielding one entry per CDR3 protein. The data contain a few hundred thousand distinct CDR3 sequences, around 15% of them singletons. This CDR3 has 12 residues. Germline loops: CDR1 SEHNR, CDR2 FQNEAQ (reference sequence). The V end was cut by 1 base, the J end by 9 bases, with 9 bases between. The study excluded patients with uncontrolled infection, other autoimmune disease, pregnancy or lactation. Thyroid ultrasound, orbital computed tomography, clinical symptoms, and serum thyroxine and TRAb underpinned diagnoses. Study-wide points: In the analysis, a 13 V-J model separated ophthalmopathy from stable hyperthyroidism. In the blood, most expanded thyroid clonotypes above 0.001 appeared as well.

The sample holds one count of this clonotype. Its antigen is still unknown. The V gene is TRBV7-9, the J gene TRBJ2-5; D possibly corresponds to TRBD2 (5 bases). This receptor was identified in a woman in her thirties or forties with Graves' ophthalmopathy. Sequencing used blood. Written as DNA, the CDR3 is TGTGCCAGCAGCTTAGTCGGGGAGTCCCAGTACTTC. It yields the protein CASSLVGESQYF.